This TCR beta chain derives from a study of blood T cell repertoires in COVID-19. TCRdb's copy holds only in-frame clones and misses some; the assay was immunoSEQ multiplex PCR. The table has 200,000 to 300,000 clones, about 85% seen once; the top ten hold 4% to 5%. The V end was cut by 2 bases, the J end by 7 bases, with 12 bases between. Germline V lookup: CDR1 LGHDT, CDR2 YNNKEL (reference sequence). The CDR3 is made up of 14 amino acids. The source material was peripheral blood. This receptor was obtained from a man between 60 and 75 years old with acute or convalescent COVID-19. The chain couples TRBV3-1 (or the pseudogene TRBV3-2) to TRBJ2-1, with D maybe TRBD1 (5 bases). For the CDR3, the DNA is TGTGCCAGCAGCCAACAGGGCTCCGGGAATGAGCAGTTCTTC. This sequence encodes CASSQQGSGNEQFF.